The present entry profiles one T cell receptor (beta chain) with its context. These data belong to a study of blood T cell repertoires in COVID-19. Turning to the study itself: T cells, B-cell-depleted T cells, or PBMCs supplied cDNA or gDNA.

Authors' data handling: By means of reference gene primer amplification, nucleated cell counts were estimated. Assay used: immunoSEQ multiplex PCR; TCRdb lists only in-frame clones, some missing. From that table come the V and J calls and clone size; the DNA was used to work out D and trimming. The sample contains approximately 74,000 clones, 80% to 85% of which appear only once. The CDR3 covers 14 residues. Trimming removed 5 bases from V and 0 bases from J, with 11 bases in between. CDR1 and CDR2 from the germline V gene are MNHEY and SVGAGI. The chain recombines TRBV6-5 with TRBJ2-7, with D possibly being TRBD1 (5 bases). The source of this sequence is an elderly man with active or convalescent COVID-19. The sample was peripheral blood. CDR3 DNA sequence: TGTGCCAGCAGTCGTGACAGACGCTCCTACGAGCAGTACTTC. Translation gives CASSRDRRSYEQYF.